These 26 T cell receptor beta chains were all obtained from the same sample, sequenced in a study of CD8 T cells in ankylosing spondylitis. TCRdb called the 5' RACE reads again in MiXCR, with one record for every CDR3 protein. The sample yields about 92,000 distinct CDR3 sequences, 8.8% seen once. The specimen sequenced was blood, either unsorted or a sorted T cell fraction (not recorded which). Source of these receptors: a male donor with ankylosing spondylitis or in good health (not recorded which).

This clonotype was recorded at least ten times. V gene TRBV5-1 combines with J gene TRBJ1-4; no definite D call. Germline CDR1 and CDR2: SGHRS and YFSETQ. This CDR3 comprises 15 residues. The V end lost 0 bases, the J end lost 8 bases, and 14 bases lay between the germline ends. CDR3 DNA sequence: TGCGCCAGCAGCTTGGTGTATGATAGGGCGGAAAAACTGTTTTTT. This encodes CASSLVYDRAEKLFF.

Many counts were recorded for this clonotype. V usage is TRBV6-4 and J usage is TRBJ2-2; D is ambiguous. Germline lookup yields CDR1 MRHNA and CDR2 SNTAGT. CDR3 length: 14 amino acids. V was clipped by 3 bases and J by 1 base, with 6 bases between them. CDR3 DNA sequence: TGTGCCAGCAGTGATGACGGGAACACCGGGGAGCTGTTTTTT. Translating gives CASSDDGNTGELFF.

The rearrangement joins TRBV29-1 to TRBJ2-3; possibly TRBD1 or TRBD2 for D (6 bases each). Trimming took 8 bases from V and 1 from J, leaving 19 bases between them. This CDR3 has 15 residues. Germline-derived CDR1 and CDR2 are SQVTM and ANQGSEA. The CDR3 protein is CSIWGAPTGTDTQYF. CDR3 nucleotides: TGCAGCATCTGGGGGGCCCCCACGGGCACAGATACGCAGTATTTT.

For the CDR3, the DNA is TGTGCCAGCAGTGAGGTCTGGGACCGCTCGTACCAAGAGACCCAGTACTTC. The encoded protein is CASSEVWDRSYQETQYF. This chain links TRBV28 with TRBJ2-5; D could derive from TRBD1 or TRBD2 (5 bases each). The CDR3 is made up of 17 amino acids. Trimming took off 5 bases at V and 0 bases at J, with 19 bases between the two ends. In germline, CDR1 is MDHEN, CDR2 SYDVKM.

This clonotype was recorded many times. The V and J genes are TRBV7-9 and TRBJ1-1; 10 nucleotides align to TRBD1. After removal of 4 bases from V and 1 base from J, the junction contained 6 bases not matched to a gene. Germline loops: CDR1 SEHNR, CDR2 FQNEAQ (reference sequence). The CDR3 loop spans 16 amino acids. The CDR3 loop reads CASSSMTGGKNTEAFF. Here the CDR3 DNA reads TGTGCCAGCAGCTCTATGACAGGGGGCAAGAACACTGAAGCTTTCTTT.

This clonotype was observed at least ten times. This rearrangement joins TRBV20-1 to TRBJ2-7; 12 bases line up with TRBD1. Germline-derived CDR1 and CDR2 are DFQATT and SNEGSKA (reference sequence). With 7 bases clipped from V and 8 bases from J, the junction kept 12 bases outside the gene matches. This CDR3 spans 14 amino acids. The CDR3 protein is CSVTPGQGASKQYF. In DNA, the CDR3 is TGCAGTGTCACGCCGGGACAGGGGGCCAGTAAGCAGTACTTC.

The CDR3 loop is CASSLTGLNTDTQYF. The CDR3 DNA reads as TGTGCCAGCAGCTTAACTGGACTCAACACAGATACGCAGTATTTT. V usage is TRBV12-3 or TRBV12-4 and J usage is TRBJ2-3, with a tentative D call TRBD2 (5 bases). The CDR3 is 15 amino acids. V gave up 6 bases and J gave up 2 bases, with 15 bases separating them.

In this sample, this clonotype turned up many times. The gene calls are TRBV20-1 and TRBJ2-2; 8 nucleotides agree with TRBD1. J was trimmed by 3 bases and V by 0 bases; bases with no gene match: 15. Germline assignment: CDR1 DFQATT and CDR2 SNEGSKA (reference sequence). The CDR3 is 19 amino acids. CDR3 in amino acids: CSARDPGQAARFDTGELFF. The CDR3 coding sequence is TGCAGTGCTAGAGATCCGGGACAGGCCGCCCGGTTTGACACCGGGGAGCTGTTTTTT.

This clonotype has at least ten counts. The chain combines TRBV19 with TRBJ2-5, with D tentatively TRBD2 (6 bases). Trimming removed 6 bases from V and 6 bases from J, with 20 bases in between. CDR1 LNHDA and CDR2 SQIVND come from the germline V gene (reference sequence). The CDR3 is 15 residues long. Here the CDR3 reads CASSDVAEFGKTQYF. DNA for the CDR3: TGTGCCAGTAGCGACGTAGCGGAATTCGGAAAGACCCAGTACTTC.

This clonotype was observed many times. This chain links TRBV29-1 with TRBJ2-6, with no clear D. Looked up from germline, CDR1 is SQVTM and CDR2 is ANQGSEA. CDR3 length equals 15 residues. This CDR3 is CSADTKTGSANVLTF. The DNA of the CDR3 is TGCAGTGCCGATACTAAAACCGGCTCGGCCAACGTCCTGACTTTC.

This clonotype was detected many times. J is TRBJ2-7 and V is TRBV5-1, with 7 positions matching TRBD1. Germline-derived CDR1 and CDR2 are SGHRS and YFSETQ. This CDR3 is built from 14 residues. The ends lost 7 bases at V and 5 bases at J; junction bases unmatched: 12. This CDR3 reads CASGETGSRDEQYF. For the CDR3, the DNA is TGCGCCAGCGGAGAGACAGGGTCTCGCGACGAGCAGTACTTC.

The chain uses TRBV7-2 and TRBJ2-7, with 7 bases that match TRBD1. J gave up 7 bases and V 3 bases, and 12 bases lay outside the gene matches. This CDR3 has 15 residues. CDR1 is SGHTA and CDR2 is FQGNSA in the germline V gene. The CDR3 DNA is TGTGCCAGCAGCTTCAACAGGGGCCGGAGCTGGGAGCAGTACTTC. It encodes CASSFNRGRSWEQYF.

This chain links TRBV7-3 with TRBJ1-1, with D perhaps matching TRBD1 (6 bases). The V and J ends lost 6 bases and 3 bases respectively, with 14 bases between them. This CDR3 is built from 14 residues. The germline CDR1 and CDR2 sequences are SGHTA and FQGTGA. CDR3 sequence: CASRAGGADTEAFF. DNA of the CDR3: TGTGCCAGCAGGGCCGGGGGGGCTGACACTGAAGCTTTCTTT.

This clonotype showed up many times. V gene TRBV3-1 combines with J gene TRBJ2-5; TRBD1 is a possible D gene (5 bases). Deletions cut 1 base from V and 5 bases from J, with 8 bases between. Germline V gene data show CDR1 as LGHDT and CDR2 as YNNKEL (reference sequence). The length of the CDR3 is 13 residues. The CDR3 region is CASSQGQRETQYF. CDR3 in DNA: TGTGCCAGCAGCCAAGGACAGAGGGAGACCCAGTACTTC.

Many counts were recorded for this clonotype. The J gene is TRBJ2-7, the V gene TRBV29-1; 9 positions match TRBD1. The CDR3 is 13 residues long. Trimming removed 3 bases from V and 7 bases from J; junction bases left unmatched: 7. Germline CDR1 SQVTM, CDR2 ANQGSEA. The CDR3 is CSVDGTGMNEQYF. The CDR3 coding sequence is TGCAGCGTTGACGGGACAGGGATGAATGAGCAGTACTTC.

There are many counts of this clonotype. V is TRBV4-2 and J is TRBJ2-7; tentatively, D is TRBD1 or TRBD2 (6 bases each). Germline CDR1 LGHNA, CDR2 YNFKEQ. The CDR3 has 15 residues. Trimming stripped 4 bases from V and 1 base from J, with 14 bases between. The CDR3 DNA reads as TGTGCCAGCAGCCTAACAGGGAGGACTTCCTACGAGCAGTACTTC. Amino acids: CASSLTGRTSYEQYF.

The sample holds many counts of this clonotype. V and J are TRBV4-2 and TRBJ2-7; 9 bases match TRBD2. Germline CDR1 reads LGHNA; CDR2 reads YNFKEQ. CDR3 size: 16 residues. The J segment lost 0 bases and the V segment lost 1 base, leaving 4 bases of the junction unmatched. This CDR3 is CASSQVAGDNSYEQYF. The CDR3, as DNA: TGTGCCAGCAGCCAAGTAGCGGGGGACAACTCCTACGAGCAGTACTTC.

With regard to this clonotype: Since a much larger clone is just one base distant, this may be a read error. The V and J genes are TRBV5-3 and TRBJ1-1, with D perhaps TRBD1 (6 bases). TRBV5-3 is recorded as an ORF, its role being uncertain. This CDR3 region has 19 residues. For the CDR3, the DNA is TGTGCCAGAAGCACCCGGCAACAGGGACCGACCATTATGAACACTGTAGCTTTCTTT. Amino acids: CARSTRQQGPTIMNTVAFF.

This clonotype was recorded many times. CDR3 sequence reads: CASSSETEEDQPQHF. The CDR3, as DNA: TGTGCCAGCAGTTCCGAGACAGAAGAGGACCAGCCCCAGCATTTT. The chain employs TRBV12-3 or TRBV12-4 and TRBJ1-5, with D possibly being TRBD1 (5 bases). V was trimmed by 4 bases and J by 7 bases, leaving 17 bases between them. This CDR3 spans 15 amino acids.

This clonotype appeared a single time. V usage is TRBV11-2 and J usage is TRBJ2-2, with 10 bases aligning to TRBD1. The V segment lost 3 bases and the J segment 2 bases; nucleotides outside the gene matches: 18. The germline V gene encodes CDR1 SGHAT and CDR2 FQNNGV. The length of the CDR3 is 21 residues. CDR3 coding DNA: TGTGCCAGCAGCTTTAAGCTCCTATTCGTGGGGACAGGGGTTAACACCGGGGAGCTGTTTTTT. It encodes CASSFKLLFVGTGVNTGELFF.

This rearrangement joins TRBV20-1 to TRBJ2-7, with 9 bases that match TRBD1. The CDR3 is made up of 14 amino acids. CDR1 is DFQATT, CDR2 SNEGSKA, per germline (reference sequence). J gave up 4 bases and V 5 bases, and 9 bases lay outside the gene matches. CDR3 in amino acids: CSASLADRGYEQYF. The CDR3 region has the DNA TGCAGTGCTTCTCTGGCGGACAGGGGTTACGAGCAGTACTTC.

This clonotype has a count of ten or more. The junction departs from germline at one end; a sequencing error may be responsible. This chain uses TRBV15 with TRBJ2-4; TRBD1 might be the D (5 bases). Germline V gene sequence: CDR1 LNHNV, CDR2 YYDKDF (reference sequence). The CDR3 has 17 amino acids. The CDR3: CATSREPVGDSKNIQYF. For the CDR3, the DNA is TGTGCCACCAGCCGAGAACCTGTAGGGGATTCCAAAAACATTCAGTACTTC.

This clonotype has only a few counts. The chain has TRBV19 and TRBJ2-2; 9 bases line up with TRBD2. The CDR3 runs 16 residues. V lost 3 bases and J lost 2; bases outside the gene matches: 4. The germline CDR1 and CDR2 sequences are LNHDA and SQIVND (reference sequence). CDR3: CASSMSGGRNTGELFF. The DNA for the CDR3 is TGTGCCAGTAGTATGAGCGGGGGGAGAAACACCGGGGAGCTGTTTTTT.

The chain couples TRBV7-8 to TRBJ2-1, with 10 positions matching TRBD1. V gave up 6 bases and J gave up 6 bases; unmatched junction bases: 8. CDR3 length equals 15 residues. Germline CDR1 reads SGHVS; CDR2 reads FQNEAQ. CDR3 DNA: TGTGCCAGCAGTTTACCAAGGACAGGGGGCAATGAGCAGTTCTTC. This translates into CASSLPRTGGNEQFF.

The table lists this clonotype with many counts. This chain links TRBV2 with TRBJ1-6, with TRBD1 identical over 7 bases. CDR3 length: 14 residues. V shed 3 bases, J shed 10 bases, and the junction held 6 bases outside the gene matches. Per the germline V gene, CDR1 is SNHLY and CDR2 is FYNNEI. The CDR3 nucleotides are TGTGCCAGCAGTGACCGGGACAGCCGCTCACCCCTCCACTTT. The encoded protein is CASSDRDSRSPLHF. Full variable domain (remainder filled in from reference TRBV2 and TRBJ1-6): EPEVTQTPSHQVTQMGQEVILRCVPISNHLYFYWYRQILGQKVEFLVSFYNNEISEKSEIFDDQFSVERPDGSNFTLKIRSTKLEDSAMYFCASSDRDSRSPLHFGNGTRLTVT.

In this sample, this clonotype turned up many times. This chain connects TRBV7-9 to TRBJ2-1; D is unresolved. The V end was cut by 1 base, the J end by 0 bases, with 10 bases between. The length of the CDR3 is 16 residues. The V gene's germline CDR1 is SEHNR and CDR2 FQNEAQ (reference sequence). CDR3 region: CASSLVGASSYNEQFF. CDR3 coding DNA: TGTGCCAGCAGCTTAGTTGGAGCCAGCTCCTACAATGAGCAGTTCTTC.